This note documents a single T cell receptor beta chain sequence. The antigen this receptor binds is unknown. Base quality data are lacking; no much larger clone is found one base away. The data stem from a study of blood T cell repertoires in COVID-19 (TCRdb year 2020). In terms of the full investigation: Samples covering the acute and convalescent phases of COVID-19 were provided by collaborators in the United States, Italy and Spain. The material from the prospective study consisted of cDNA or gDNA derived from T cells, B-cell-depleted T cells, or PBMCs. The dataset comprised deeply sampled blood TCRbeta repertoires from subjects exposed to, actively infected with, or recovered from COVID-19. The repertoires were released in a freely available public database intended as a resource for research on the immune response to SARS-CoV-2. Samples came from the ongoing ImmuneRACE study (first 160 participants) plus 1,254 subjects from 6 global collaborators. Sample metadata almost always included a de-identified subject ID, COVID-19 status, age in years and sex. Where available, HLA class I and class II types were taken from metadata supplied by the sample provider and were not determined by assay-based typing.

The collaborating institutions used their own protocols to collect whole blood in K2EDTA tubes. For TCRbeta analysis, collaborators shipped samples as frozen whole blood, isolated PBMCs, or DNA extracted from either of those sample types. CDR1 and CDR2, looked up from the germline V gene, are MDHEN and SYDVKM. The CDR3 holds 17 amino acids from the cysteine to the phenylalanine. The CDR3 DNA has 51 bases and is translated from base 1. V and J lose 5 bases and 1 base, and a span of 19 bases separates them. The study at large found these results: Clinical and demographic metadata were provided uncurated, with the amount varying by source and participant.

The immunoSEQ Assay, a bias-controlled multiplex PCR, was used to amplify TCRbeta CDR3 regions from genomic DNA. Under the source paper's analysis protocol: Nucleated cell counts per sample were estimated from amplification of reference gene primers within the assay. Sequence reads were collapsed and filtered to measure the absolute abundance of every unique TCRbeta CDR3 rearrangement. For each sample, productive Simpson clonality was calculated as the square root of Simpson's diversity index over productive rearrangements. Entries here come from immuneACCESS through TCRdb and include only in-frame sequences with V and J called. Some clones fail to appear in such tables; in the studies checked, an unresolved V gene covers under half of the shortfall, and the cause of the remainder is unknown. That table is the source of V, J and clone size, and D and trimming were worked out from the DNA. The sample table holds about 300,000 clones, of which more than 75% were seen once. The ten largest account for 1% to 1.5% of the sample.

The chain is made from TRBV28 and TRBJ2-3; TRBD1 might be the D gene, on 6 matching bases. The specimen was peripheral blood. This receptor was taken from a man between 65 and 79 years old with acute or convalescent COVID-19. The nucleotides read TGTGCCAGCAGTCTCCTAGAGGGCAGGGGCCGCACAGATACGCAGTATTTT. Translated, this gives CASSLLEGRGRTDTQYF.